Each of the 27 T cell receptor beta chains below was sequenced from the same sample in a study of T-cell memory formation after mild COVID-19. TCRdb itself ran the 5' RACE reads through MiXCR, one entry per CDR3 protein. The sample lists 280,000 or so distinct CDR3 sequences, about a sixth occurring once. The sample comprised PBMCs or a T cell subset sorted from them (not recorded which). Source of these receptors: a man aged 18 to 29 who had mild COVID-19 (a few samples of this study predate the infection). Cell type and time point are not known.

Many counts were recorded for this clonotype. V usage is TRBV7-3 and J usage is TRBJ2-5, with D perhaps being TRBD1 or TRBD2 (6 bases each). Germline CDR1 and CDR2: SGHTA and FQGTGA. The CDR3 consists of 13 residues. Trimming removed 5 bases at V and 5 bases at J, with 12 bases between. In nucleotides, the CDR3 is TGTGCCAGCAGCGGGGGGCCGGGTGAGACCCAGTACTTC. Protein sequence: CASSGGPGETQYF. The full variable domain, its missing parts supplied by reference TRBV7-3 and TRBJ2-5, is GAGVSQTPSNKVTEKGKYVELRCDPISGHTALYWYRQSLGQGPEFLIYFQGTGAADDSGLPNDRFFAVRPEGSVSTLKIQRTERGDSAVYLCASSGGPGETQYFGPGTRLLVL.

This clonotype was seen a handful of times. The rearrangement joins TRBV29-1 to TRBJ2-1; D possibly matches TRBD1 or TRBD2 (5 bases each). The CDR3 loop spans 13 amino acids. CDR1 SQVTM and CDR2 ANQGSEA come from the germline V gene. V was pared by 4 bases and J by 6 bases, with 13 bases between. The DNA of the CDR3 is TGCAGCGTTGGAGGGGACCGAGGCAATGAGCAGTTCTTC. Protein product: CSVGGDRGNEQFF.

This sequence joins TRBV9 and TRBJ2-7, with D perhaps given as TRBD1 or TRBD2 (5 bases each). Germline lookup yields CDR1 SGDLS and CDR2 YYNGEE. Trimming left V 3 bases short and J 6 bases short, with 16 bases between. This CDR3 comprises 14 residues. For the CDR3, the DNA is TGTGCCAGCAGCGCGGGACCCTTAACCGGCGAGCAGTACTTC. Translating gives CASSAGPLTGEQYF.

The chain joins TRBV11-2 to TRBJ2-1; 11 bases map to TRBD2. V lost 7 bases and J lost 7; bases outside the gene matches: 9. The CDR3 spans 15 residues. Germline CDR1 SGHAT, CDR2 FQNNGV. CDR3 region: CASIASGGPTNEQFF. For the CDR3, the DNA is TGTGCCAGCATCGCTAGCGGGGGGCCTACTAATGAGCAGTTCTTC.

The CDR3 spells CASSHRDSVYEQYF. As DNA, the CDR3 is TGCGCCAGCAGCCATCGAGACTCGGTCTACGAGCAGTACTTC. J is TRBJ2-7 and V is TRBV4-1; unclear D gene. The CDR3 has 14 amino acids. Trimming stripped 3 bases from V and 3 bases from J, with 12 bases between. Per germline, CDR1 MGHRA and CDR2 YSYEKL.

The genes are TRBV13 and TRBJ2-7, with TRBD2 as a possible D gene (5 bases). Trimming left V 9 bases short and J 2 bases short, with 20 bases between. From germline, CDR1 is PRHDT and CDR2 FYEKMQ (reference sequence). The CDR3 covers 15 residues. In DNA, the CDR3 is TGTGCCAGTATGGCCACCGAGGGTAGAACCTACGAGCAGTACTTC. This sequence encodes CASMATEGRTYEQYF.

This clonotype was observed a handful of times. The chain joins TRBV5-1 to TRBJ2-3, with D tentatively TRBD1 (6 bases). The CDR3 has 15 residues. Germline lookup yields CDR1 SGHRS and CDR2 YFSETQ. V was shortened by 5 bases and J by 2 bases, with 15 bases between the two germline ends. CDR3 sequence reads: CASRNGTNPTDTQYF. The CDR3 bases are TGCGCCAGCAGGAACGGGACAAATCCCACAGATACGCAGTATTTT.

This clonotype was observed a handful of times. The chain combines TRBV4-1 with TRBJ1-4; no clear D gene. The CDR3 covers 12 residues. CDR1 and CDR2 (germline): MGHRA, YSYEKL. V lost 8 bases to trimming and J lost 8 bases, with 12 bases between them. CDR3 coding DNA: TGCGCCAGCTCCAGCTACGGAGAAAAACTGTTTTTT. It specifies CASSSYGEKLFF.

This clonotype was detected a few times. J is TRBJ2-3 and V is TRBV7-2, with D perhaps TRBD2 (5 bases). CDR3 length: 14 residues. The germline CDR1 and CDR2 sequences are SGHTA and FQGNSA. Deletions cut 5 bases from V and 3 bases from J, with 12 bases between. CDR3 sequence reads: CASSLQTGTDTQYF. The CDR3 nucleotides are TGTGCCAGCAGCCTCCAGACGGGGACAGATACGCAGTATTTT.

This clonotype came up a few times. V gene TRBV6-5 combines with J gene TRBJ2-1, with TRBD1 identical over 11 bases. Germline assignment: CDR1 MNHEY and CDR2 SVGAGI. V trimming: 4 bases; J trimming: 4 bases; junction bases outside the gene matches: 9. The CDR3 spans 17 residues. The CDR3 DNA reads TGTGCCAGCAGTTTAATGCCCGGGACAGGGGGGTACAATGAGCAGTTCTTC. Residues: CASSLMPGTGGYNEQFF.

This chain connects TRBV20-1 to TRBJ2-2, with D possibly TRBD1 on 6 matching bases. This CDR3 has 15 amino acids. Trimming removed 0 bases at V and 5 bases at J, with 13 bases between. CDR1 is DFQATT, CDR2 SNEGSKA, per germline (reference sequence). The CDR3 loop reads CSARERGGGTGELFF. The CDR3 DNA sequence: TGCAGTGCTAGAGAACGAGGGGGTGGTACCGGGGAGCTGTTTTTT.

This rearrangement joins TRBV19 to TRBJ1-4; D not resolved. This CDR3 has 15 amino acids. Germline V gene lookup returns CDR1 LNHDA and CDR2 SQIVND (reference sequence). Trimming removed 1 base from V and 4 bases from J, with 10 bases in between. In DNA form, the CDR3 reads TGTGCCAGTAGTATAGCGGCCCTCCGTAATGAAAAACTGTTTTTT. Translating gives CASSIAALRNEKLFF.

This clonotype was seen a few times. V is TRBV4-1 and J is TRBJ2-3; D unresolved. The germline gives CDR1 MGHRA, CDR2 YSYEKL. The CDR3 runs 14 residues. Trimming pared 4 bases from V and 4 bases from J, leaving 12 bases between. Written as DNA, the CDR3 is TGCGCCAGCAGCCCTACTTTGGGTTCAGATACGCAGTATTTT. This translates into CASSPTLGSDTQYF.

V is TRBV6-2 or TRBV6-3 and J is TRBJ1-1; possible D gene TRBD1, 6 bases. The V end was cut by 0 bases, the J end by 1 base, with 12 bases between. Germline V lookup: CDR1 MNHEY, CDR2 SVGEGT. The CDR3 loop spans 16 amino acids. CDR3 sequence: CASSYSKTGANTEAFF. In DNA form, the CDR3 reads TGTGCCAGCAGTTACTCGAAAACGGGGGCGAACACTGAAGCTTTCTTT.

V usage is TRBV7-2 and J usage is TRBJ1-4, with 12 bases identical to TRBD1. This CDR3 comprises 15 residues. CDR1 is SGHTA and CDR2 is FQGNSA in the germline V gene. After removal of 2 bases from V and 8 bases from J, the junction contained 3 bases not matched to a gene. CDR3: CASSLSGTGGEKLFF. The CDR3 DNA is TGTGCCAGCAGCTTATCCGGGACAGGGGGCGAAAAACTGTTTTTT. The complete variable domain, with remaining parts taken from reference TRBV7-2 and TRBJ1-4, reads GAGVSQSPSNKVTEKGKDVELRCDPISGHTALYWYRQSLGQGLEFLIYFQGNSAPDKSGLPSDRFSAERTGGSVSTLTIQRTQQEDSAVYLCASSLSGTGGEKLFFGSGTQLSVL.

DNA for the CDR3: TGTGCCAGTAGTGCGGGCTTCTATGGCTACACCTTC. This gives the protein CASSAGFYGYTF. The V and J genes are TRBV19 and TRBJ1-2; D is unclear. The germline V and J ends were trimmed by 5 bases and 4 bases, with 8 bases remaining between them. The germline gives CDR1 LNHDA, CDR2 SQIVND (reference sequence). The CDR3 is made up of 12 amino acids.

The table lists this clonotype with a few counts. The gene calls are TRBV11-2 and TRBJ2-6; weak D call: TRBD2 (6 bases). Germline V gene data show CDR1 as SGHAT and CDR2 as FQNNGV. CDR3 length: 17 residues. V lost 5 bases and J 0 bases, leaving 14 bases between the germline ends. This CDR3 is CASSPPAGRSGANVLTF. For the CDR3, the DNA is TGTGCCAGCAGCCCCCCCGCGGGGCGCTCTGGGGCCAACGTCCTGACTTTC.

This clonotype was seen a few times. V and J are TRBV5-1 and TRBJ2-1, with TRBD1 identical over 9 bases. The V gene's germline CDR1 is SGHRS and CDR2 YFSETQ. There are 15 residues in the CDR3. V shed 4 bases and J 10 bases; nucleotides not matched to a gene: 12. CDR3 bases: TGCGCCAGCAGCGGCCTTGACAGGGGGGGGTTGGAGCAGTTCTTC. This sequence encodes CASSGLDRGGLEQFF.

This clonotype has a handful of counts. The chain carries TRBV5-1 and TRBJ1-2; D is unresolved. The CDR3 has 13 amino acids. The germline V gene encodes CDR1 SGHRS and CDR2 YFSETQ. Trimming took 0 bases from V and 6 from J, leaving 9 bases between them. CDR3 sequence reads: CASSLAEAHGYTF. CDR3 nucleotides: TGCGCCAGCAGCTTGGCAGAGGCACATGGCTACACCTTC. Supplemented by reference TRBV5-1 and TRBJ1-2, the full variable domain reads KAGVTQTPRYLIKTRGQQVTLSCSPISGHRSVSWYQQTPGQGLQFLFEYFSETQRNKGNFPGRFSGRQFSNSRSEMNVSTLELGDSALYLCASSLAEAHGYTFGSGTRLTVV.

This clonotype came up a few times. The genes are TRBV6-2 or TRBV6-3 and TRBJ2-2; 8 bases align to TRBD1. The CDR3 has 15 amino acids. With V trimmed by 5 bases and J by 7 bases, 9 bases remained unmatched. The germline V gene has CDR1 MNHEY and CDR2 SVGEGT. The CDR3 DNA reads as TGTGCCAGCAGTGTCCTCGACAGGGGCCGCGGGGAGCTGTTTTTT. This sequence encodes CASSVLDRGRGELFF.

The chain uses TRBV5-6 and TRBJ1-2; the D is unclear. The ends were cut back, 1 base at V and 2 bases at J, with 6 bases in the middle. CDR1 is SGHDT, CDR2 YYEEEE, per germline. The CDR3 is made up of 13 amino acids. Here the CDR3 reads CASSLFRNYGYTF. In DNA form, the CDR3 reads TGTGCCAGCAGCTTGTTCCGGAACTATGGCTACACCTTC.

This clonotype was counted a few times. The J gene is TRBJ2-7, the V gene TRBV6-2 or TRBV6-3; 9 nucleotides line up with TRBD2. Trimming removed 2 bases from V and 4 bases from J; junction bases left unmatched: 6. The CDR3 contains 15 residues. Germline-derived CDR1 and CDR2 are MNHEY and SVGEGT. This chain's CDR3 is CASSYAASGAYEQYF. For the CDR3, the DNA is TGTGCCAGCAGTTACGCGGCTAGCGGGGCGTACGAGCAGTACTTC.

This clonotype was counted only a few times. The chain employs TRBV6-1 and TRBJ2-7, with D perhaps matching TRBD1 (6 bases). The CDR3 contains 12 residues. Trimming removed 6 bases at V and 3 bases at J, with 9 bases between. Germline V CDR1 and CDR2: MNHNS, SASEGT. The CDR3 sequence is CASRDRHYEQYF. The CDR3 bases are TGTGCCAGCAGGGACAGACACTACGAGCAGTACTTC.

This clonotype was seen ten or more times. The rearrangement links TRBV12-3 or TRBV12-4 to TRBJ2-7, with unresolved D. The CDR3 sequence is 11 residues long. The ends were cut back, 3 bases at V and 6 bases at J, with 6 bases in the middle. This CDR3 reads CASSFLAEQYF. As DNA, the CDR3 is TGTGCCAGCAGTTTTCTGGCCGAGCAGTACTTC.

The chain links TRBV6-6 to TRBJ2-5, with 10 bases fitting TRBD1. Germline assignment: CDR1 MNHNY and CDR2 SVGAGI (reference sequence). The CDR3 contains 19 residues. V trimming: 7 bases; J trimming: 0 bases; junction bases outside the gene matches: 17. The CDR3 here is CASNLSGQGLAGYQETQYF. The CDR3 DNA is TGTGCCAGCAACCTCTCGGGACAGGGGTTAGCGGGGTACCAAGAGACCCAGTACTTC.

This clonotype was found a few times. This chain uses TRBV7-2 with TRBJ2-7, with no clear D. CDR3 length: 14 residues. Trimming removed 1 base from V and 5 bases from J, with 12 bases in between. Germline values: CDR1 SGHTA, CDR2 FQGNSA. The CDR3 loop is CASSLDRDFNEQYV. DNA of the CDR3: TGTGCCAGCAGCTTAGACAGAGACTTCAACGAGCAGTACGTC.

This clonotype was detected only a few times. The CDR3 nucleotides read TGTGCCAGCAGCCAAAACCCATACAGGCACACAGATACGCAGTATTTT. This translates into CASSQNPYRHTDTQYF. The J gene is TRBJ2-3, the V gene TRBV3-1, with D perhaps matching TRBD1 (5 bases). From germline, CDR1 is LGHDT and CDR2 YNNKEL (reference sequence). V was cut by 2 bases and J by 2 bases, with 14 bases left in between. CDR3 length: 16 amino acids.